These 18 T cell receptor beta chains were all obtained from the same sample, sequenced in a study of cytomegalovirus exposure and HLA in healthy donors. The primer mix had 60 Vbeta and 13 Jbeta primers. Produced via immunoSEQ multiplex PCR; TCRdb's table is partial and in-frame only. The data show about 140,000 clones, roughly 78% seen once. Specimen: PBMCs. These receptors originate from a man aged 30-40 years in good health.

The sample holds a few counts of this clone. For the CDR3, the DNA is TGCAGTGCCCACATGAACTATGGCTACACCTTC. It is translated as CSAHMNYGYTF. The chain recombines TRBV20-1 with TRBJ1-2; unclear D gene. CDR3 size: 11 residues. V lost 6 bases to trimming and J lost 2 bases, with 7 bases between them. Per germline, CDR1 DFQATT and CDR2 SNEGSKA (reference sequence).

CDR3 loop: CASSPAYSGGGDTQYF. The CDR3 DNA reads TGTGCCAGCAGCCCTGCCTATAGCGGGGGTGGGGATACGCAGTATTTT. V and J are TRBV7-3 and TRBJ2-3; 9 positions match TRBD2. The CDR3 loop spans 16 amino acids. The V gene end was trimmed by 5 bases and the J gene end by 6 bases; junction bases not matched to a gene: 12. CDR1 is SGHTA, CDR2 FQGTGA, per germline.

The chain combines TRBV28 with TRBJ1-1; TRBD1 is a possible D gene (5 bases). Trimming cost V 5 bases and J 2 bases, with 18 bases left between them. CDR3 size: 16 residues. Germline V CDR1 and CDR2: MDHEN, SYDVKM. The CDR3 DNA is TGTGCCAGCAGTCCCCATCACACAGGTACTAACACTGAAGCTTTCTTT. It is translated as CASSPHHTGTNTEAFF.

This chain links TRBV6-1 with TRBJ1-5; 8 positions agree with TRBD1. This CDR3 has 17 amino acids. Trimming removed 0 bases from V and 2 bases from J; junction bases left unmatched: 6. CDR1 and CDR2 from the germline V gene are MNHNS and SASEGT. CDR3 DNA sequence: TGTGCCAGCAGTGAAGCTCCAGGGGGCAGAGGCAATCAGCCCCAGCATTTT. It encodes CASSEAPGGRGNQPQHF.

This chain joins TRBV7-6 and TRBJ2-1; 9 positions match TRBD2. CDR1 and CDR2 from the germline V gene are SGHVS and FNYEAQ. Trimming removed 4 bases from V and 1 base from J; junction bases left unmatched: 5. CDR3 length equals 16 residues. Here the CDR3 reads CASSSPSGVSYNEQFF. Written as DNA, the CDR3 is TGTGCCAGCAGCTCCCCTAGCGGGGTATCCTACAATGAGCAGTTCTTC.

This chain links TRBV6-6 with TRBJ2-7, with 7 bases identical to TRBD2. V dropped 0 bases and J dropped 0; count of bases not matched to a gene: 5. CDR3 length equals 16 residues. The germline V gene has CDR1 MNHNY and CDR2 SVGAGI (reference sequence). The CDR3 DNA follows: TGTGCCAGCAGTTACTCGGGCGGGAGAGGCTCCTACGAGCAGTACTTC. Encoded protein: CASSYSGGRGSYEQYF.

This clone was picked up one time. The J gene is TRBJ2-3, the V gene TRBV29-1; 7 bases align to TRBD2. Germline V gene sequence: CDR1 SQVTM, CDR2 ANQGSEA. V was pared by 7 bases and J by 1 base, with 8 bases of the junction left unmatched. The CDR3 consists of 14 residues. The CDR3 here is CSGSERDGTDTQYF. The CDR3 region has the DNA TGCAGCGGGTCCGAGCGGGATGGCACAGATACGCAGTATTTT.

Of note for this clone: An end of the junction differs from the germline gene, which may be a read error. The rearrangement joins TRBV5-1 to TRBJ1-1; D is unclear. Per germline, CDR1 SGHRS and CDR2 YFSETQ. This CDR3 comprises 14 residues. The CDR3 sequence is CASSLVSGNTEAFF. In DNA form, the CDR3 reads TGTGCCAGCAGCCTCGTGTCGGGGAACACTGAAGCTTTCTTT.

This rearrangement joins TRBV28 to TRBJ2-7; a possible D gene is TRBD2 (6 bases). There are 15 residues in the CDR3. With 6 bases removed from V and 6 bases from J, the gap between germline ends came to 21 bases. Germline V gene data show CDR1 as MDHEN and CDR2 as SYDVKM. DNA for the CDR3: TGTGCCAGCAGGTTGTTTACTAGCCCGACCTCCGAGCAGTACTTC. It yields the protein CASRLFTSPTSEQYF.

This clone was seen once. DNA of the CDR3: TGTGCCAGCAGCCGAACTGTTCATACTCAAGAGACCCAGTACTTC. Protein product: CASSRTVHTQETQYF. V gene TRBV7-2 combines with J gene TRBJ2-5; D is unclear. CDR1 SGHTA and CDR2 FQGNSA come from the germline V gene. This CDR3 spans 15 amino acids. Trimming removed 5 bases from V and 2 bases from J, with 15 bases in between.

As regards this clone: The sample holds other DNA sequences that translate to the same CDR3. This rearrangement joins TRBV27 to TRBJ2-7; 9 bases fit TRBD2. Germline V CDR1 and CDR2: MNHEY, SMNVEV (reference sequence). V lost 5 bases, J lost 2 bases, and 1 base stayed unmatched. CDR3 length: 13 amino acids. Written as DNA, the CDR3 is TGTGCCAGCAGTCTAGCGGGGACCTACGAGCAGTACTTC. Amino acids: CASSLAGTYEQYF.

The chain employs TRBV7-2 and TRBJ1-6, with 8 bases that match TRBD1. Germline trimming cut 5 bases from V and 7 bases from J; bases unmatched to any gene: 7. CDR3 length: 15 amino acids. Per the germline V gene, CDR1 is SGHTA and CDR2 is FQGNSA. CDR3 residues: CASSPGTGYNSPLHF. The CDR3 DNA sequence: TGTGCCAGCAGCCCCGGGACAGGTTACAATTCACCCCTCCACTTT.

This clone was seen a handful of times. The V gene is TRBV6-6, the J gene TRBJ2-5; perhaps TRBD2 as D (6 bases). The J call is in doubt because the DNA end fits TRBJ2-7 better. From germline, CDR1 is MNHNY and CDR2 SVGAGI (reference sequence). The CDR3 is 16 residues long. In DNA form, the CDR3 reads TGTGCCAGCACCCAAAAGGGTCCTAGCGTCTCCTACGAGCAGTACTTC. It codes for CASTQKGPSVSYEQYF.

The chain carries TRBV15 and TRBJ2-6; D unclear. Germline loops: CDR1 LNHNV, CDR2 YYDKDF (reference sequence). Trimming removed 0 bases at V and 3 bases at J, with 3 bases between. The CDR3 contains 14 residues. CDR3 sequence: CATSRDRGANVLTF. The DNA for the CDR3 is TGTGCCACCAGCAGAGACCGTGGGGCCAACGTCCTGACTTTC.

This clone was observed a handful of times. V is TRBV2 and J is TRBJ1-1; a weak D match, TRBD1 (6 bases). The CDR3 totals 15 residues. The V gene lost 0 bases and the J gene lost 2 bases, with 10 bases spanning the gap. Germline CDR1 and CDR2: SNHLY and FYNNEI. The CDR3 protein is CASSEAGRGNTEAFF. CDR3 bases: TGTGCCAGCAGTGAAGCGGGCAGGGGAAACACTGAAGCTTTCTTT.

V usage is TRBV7-8 and J usage is TRBJ2-7, with 8 bases matching TRBD2. The CDR3 contains 15 residues. Losses at the gene ends were 3 bases for V and 7 bases for J; bases not matched to a gene: 11. Germline values: CDR1 SGHVS, CDR2 FQNEAQ. The chain's CDR3 is CASSFSPPGGMEQYF. CDR3 in DNA: TGTGCCAGCAGCTTTAGCCCCCCGGGGGGGATGGAGCAGTACTTC.

This sequence joins TRBV18 and TRBJ2-1; 8 nucleotides align to TRBD2. CDR3 length: 15 residues. Germline lookup yields CDR1 KGHSH and CDR2 LQKENI. V trimming: 3 bases; J trimming: 5 bases; junction bases outside the gene matches: 6. CDR3 protein: CASSPALAGNNEQFF. DNA of the CDR3: TGTGCCAGCTCACCCGCTCTAGCGGGCAACAATGAGCAGTTCTTC.

This chain joins TRBV7-8 and TRBJ1-5, with 7 nucleotides matching TRBD1. In germline, CDR1 is SGHVS, CDR2 FQNEAQ. J lost 6 bases, V lost 2 bases, and 1 base had no gene match. The CDR3 runs 13 residues. The CDR3 bases are TGTGCCAGCAGCTTACCAGGGGGTCAGCCCCAGCATTTT. It codes for CASSLPGGQPQHF.